Below, 18 T cell receptor beta chains from the same sample are listed, as sequenced in a study of PD-1 blockade in classical Hodgkin lymphoma (TCRdb year 2020). The sample's time point label, in plain terms: cycle 4 day 1 (C4D1), after 5 to 7 weeks of nivolumab. Every trial patient had relapsed after autologous stem cell transplantation, and cohorts A, B and C differed in prior brentuximab vedotin exposure. Using a Miltenyi CD8+ T cell isolation kit, CD8+ T cells were purified from thawed PBMCs through magnetic negative selection. Receptor amplification or capture employed the immunoSEQ multiplex PCR assay. TCRdb provides this immuneACCESS table in a form limited to in-frame rearrangements. Some clones are lacking; in checked studies, under half of them reflect an unresolved V gene, and why the rest are absent is not known. Present in this sample are several thousand clones, 60% of which were seen just once. The ten largest clones add up to 10% of the sample.

Sequences were derived from CD8+ T cells from blood, sampled before the fourth cycle of nivolumab. The receptor source for this set is a human donor with classical Hodgkin lymphoma.

The genes are TRBV15 and TRBJ1-2; 8 bases fit TRBD1. Germline trimming cut 4 bases from V and 3 bases from J; bases unmatched to any gene: 1. The germline CDR1 and CDR2 sequences are LNHNV and YYDKDF (reference sequence). The length of the CDR3 is 13 residues. CDR3 nucleotide sequence: TGTGCCACCAGCAAACAGGGGGACTATGGCTACACCTTC. Its translation: CATSKQGDYGYTF.

For the CDR3, the DNA is TGTGCCTGGACGGACAGGGAAGGGAGAGGCTATGGCTACACCTTC. Translated: CAWTDREGRGYGYTF. The V call is TRBV30, the J call TRBJ1-2; 8 bases match TRBD1. The CDR3 length is 15 residues. Unmatched junction bases numbered 11, after V lost 4 bases and J lost 4 bases. The V gene's germline CDR1 is GTSNPN and CDR2 SVGIG (reference sequence). Together with reference TRBV30 and TRBJ1-2, the CDR3 gives the full variable domain: SQTIHQWPATLVQPVGSPLSLECTVEGTSNPNLYWYRQAAGRGLQLLFYSVGIGQISSEVPQNLSASRPQDRQFILSSKKLLLSDSGFYLCAWTDREGRGYGYTFGSGTRLTVV.

The chain recombines TRBV5-4 with TRBJ2-2; 13 bases line up with TRBD2. V was pared by 3 bases and J by 4 bases, with 12 bases of the junction left unmatched. The CDR3 length is 19 residues. Germline V gene sequence: CDR1 SGHNT, CDR2 YYREEE (reference sequence). The DNA for the CDR3 is TGTGCCAGCAGCTCCACTGCCCTGCGGACTAGCGGGGGCACCGGGGAGCTGTTTTTT. Translating it yields CASSSTALRTSGGTGELFF.

The DNA for the CDR3 is TGTGCCAGCAGTTTTCTGGGACGGCAGGGAAGGACCGGGGAGCTGTTTTTT. Translating it yields CASSFLGRQGRTGELFF. The chain employs TRBV28 and TRBJ2-2; the D call may be TRBD1 or TRBD2 (5 bases each). The CDR3 extends over 17 amino acids. V gave up 3 bases and J gave up 5 bases, with 19 bases separating them. Looked up from germline, CDR1 is MDHEN and CDR2 is SYDVKM.

This chain uses TRBV19 with TRBJ1-1, with D perhaps matching TRBD1 (5 bases). The V gene lost 7 bases and the J gene lost 2 bases, with 14 bases spanning the gap. The CDR3 contains 14 residues. Germline loops: CDR1 LNHDA, CDR2 SQIVND (reference sequence). In DNA form, the CDR3 reads TGTGCCAGTATGCGGAAAGGGGTTAACACTGAAGCTTTCTTT. Its protein is CASMRKGVNTEAFF.

V usage is TRBV28 and J usage is TRBJ2-3; a weak D match, TRBD2 (6 bases). Germline values: CDR1 MDHEN, CDR2 SYDVKM. This CDR3 comprises 15 residues. V was cut by 2 bases and J by 1 base, with 10 bases left in between. CDR3 coding DNA: TGTGCCAGCAGTTTAGGCGGGACCCGCACAGATACGCAGTATTTT. Translating it yields CASSLGGTRTDTQYF.

This sequence joins TRBV27 and TRBJ2-1, with 9 bases identical to TRBD1. CDR1 and CDR2 from the germline V gene are MNHEY and SMNVEV (reference sequence). The CDR3 extends over 14 amino acids. V lost 3 bases and J lost 8; bases outside the gene matches: 5. CDR3 amino acids: CASSLADRGDEQFF. The CDR3 DNA reads as TGTGCCAGCAGTTTGGCGGACAGGGGCGATGAGCAGTTCTTC.

The chain joins TRBV9 to TRBJ1-1, with 8 bases lining up with TRBD1. The germline V gene encodes CDR1 SGDLS and CDR2 YYNGEE. The CDR3 is made up of 15 amino acids. The junction had 9 bases not matched to a gene; V was cut back by 2 bases and J by 6 bases. The CDR3 DNA reads TGTGCCAGCAGCGTGGTTGGACAGGGTGTCGCTGAAGCTTTCTTT. It translates to CASSVVGQGVAEAFF.

This chain links TRBV6-5 with TRBJ2-7; no clear D. The V and J ends lost 8 bases and 0 bases respectively, with 11 bases between them. Germline CDR1 MNHEY, CDR2 SVGAGI. The CDR3 consists of 13 residues. The CDR3: CASYGGSSYEQYF. The DNA for the CDR3 is TGTGCCAGCTATGGCGGAAGCTCCTACGAGCAGTACTTC.

The J gene is TRBJ2-1, the V gene TRBV4-1; D ambiguous. CDR3 length equals 14 residues. Trimming removed 4 bases at V and 7 bases at J, with 14 bases between. Germline V gene sequence: CDR1 MGHRA, CDR2 YSYEKL. CDR3 coding DNA: TGCGCCAGCAGCCGGGGTGTAGGACCGAATGAGCAGTTCTTC. Encoded protein: CASSRGVGPNEQFF.

The chain recombines TRBV7-9 with TRBJ2-1, with 8 bases aligning to TRBD2. The CDR3 extends over 17 amino acids. The V gene's germline CDR1 is SEHNR and CDR2 FQNEAQ (reference sequence). V shed 7 bases and J 0 bases; nucleotides not matched to a gene: 11. The CDR3, as DNA: TGTGCCAGCAAGGGGGGCGGGAGGACGGGCTCCTACAATGAGCAGTTCTTC. Translating gives CASKGGGRTGSYNEQFF.

In this sample, this clone turned up a few times. This chain connects TRBV28 to TRBJ1-5; weak D call: TRBD1 (5 bases). The germline CDR1 and CDR2 sequences are MDHEN and SYDVKM. Trimming cost V 7 bases and J 5 bases, with 18 bases left between them. The CDR3 covers 15 residues. The DNA of the CDR3 is TGTGCCAGCAAGGGGTCGGGGGGAATTCATCAGCCCCAGCATTTT. Its protein product is CASKGSGGIHQPQHF.

This chain uses TRBV10-1 with TRBJ2-1, with 7 nucleotides matching TRBD2. V lost 2 bases, J lost 2 bases, and 9 bases stayed unmatched. Germline assignment: CDR1 WNHNN and CDR2 SYGVQD (reference sequence). This CDR3 contains 17 residues. The CDR3 DNA follows: TGCGCCAGCAGTGAGGGTAGCGGGCGTGGGGCCTACAATGAGCAGTTCTTC. Protein sequence: CASSEGSGRGAYNEQFF.

This sequence joins TRBV7-6 and TRBJ2-5; D remains ambiguous. CDR1 and CDR2 (germline): SGHVS, FNYEAQ. V was pared by 4 bases and J by 5 bases, with 23 bases between. This CDR3 is built from 17 residues. The CDR3 DNA reads as TGTGCCAGCAGCTCCATACCGGACCTGGCCCCGCTGGAGACCCAGTACTTC. Amino acid sequence: CASSSIPDLAPLETQYF. The full variable domain, with the rest looked up from reference TRBV7-6 and TRBJ2-5, is GAGVSQSPRYKVTKRGQDVALRCDPISGHVSLYWYRQALGQGPEFLTYFNYEAQQDKSGLPNDRFSAERPEGSISTLTIQRTEQRDSAMYRCASSSIPDLAPLETQYFGPGTRLLVL.

The chain employs TRBV5-1 and TRBJ1-5, with D perhaps TRBD1 (5 bases). V lost 1 base, J lost 4 bases, and 9 bases lay in between. Germline V CDR1 and CDR2: SGHRS, YFSETQ. The CDR3 is made up of 14 amino acids. The CDR3 DNA sequence: TGCGCCAGCAGCTTGTCGGGGGGAAATCAGCCCCAGCATTTT. This translates into CASSLSGGNQPQHF.

In DNA, the CDR3 is TGTGCCAGCAGTCAGGACAGATACGAGCAGTACTTC. Translated, it gives CASSQDRYEQYF. The gene calls are TRBV6-5 and TRBJ2-7, with D perhaps matching TRBD1 (6 bases). The CDR3 length is 12 residues. Germline lookup yields CDR1 MNHEY and CDR2 SVGAGI. V was pared by 5 bases and J by 4 bases, with 9 bases between.

The genes are TRBV7-2 and TRBJ1-2, with D unresolved. Trimming removed 0 bases at V and 8 bases at J, with 10 bases between. CDR1 SGHTA and CDR2 FQGNSA come from the germline V gene. There are 13 residues in the CDR3. The CDR3 protein is CASSLALRGGYTF. DNA of the CDR3: TGTGCCAGCAGCTTAGCGCTGAGAGGCGGCTACACCTTC.

V is TRBV27 and J is TRBJ2-1; TRBD2 agrees at 7 bases. CDR1 and CDR2 from the germline V gene are MNHEY and SMNVEV (reference sequence). Unmatched junction bases numbered 26, after V lost 5 bases and J lost 7 bases. The CDR3 totals 20 residues. CDR3: CASSPRLVREAQVPLNEQFF. The CDR3 nucleotides are TGTGCCAGCAGTCCCCGTTTGGTCCGGGAGGCCCAGGTCCCCCTGAATGAGCAGTTCTTC.